What follows are 8 T cell receptor beta chains derived from one specimen sequenced in a study of metastatic and nonmetastatic thyroid tumors. With MiXCR, TCRdb reprocessed the PCR reads. The table lists 30,000 to 50,000 clones, around 18% of them singletons, with roughly an eighth in the top ten. All patients were treatment-naive before thyroid surgery. Input material: tumor tissue. The receptor source for this set is a female donor with papillary thyroid cancer or a benign thyroid nodule (not recorded which). Some clones in this sample may be carry-over from other donors' samples.

This clone came up many times. The CDR3 bases are TGTGCCATCCCACGAGGGGGGCGAAACTATGGCTACACCTTC. Protein: CAIPRGGRNYGYTF. The chain combines TRBV12-3 or TRBV12-4 with TRBJ1-2, with a tentative D call TRBD1 (6 bases). The germline V and J ends were trimmed by 10 bases and 2 bases, with 17 bases remaining between them. CDR3 length: 14 amino acids.

This clone was observed a handful of times. This may be a read error: a much more frequent sequence differs by one nucleotide. The rearrangement uses TRBV6-1 and TRBJ2-3; the D gene is possibly TRBD1 (6 bases). The ends were cut back, 7 bases at V and 4 bases at J, with 21 bases in the middle. Germline V CDR1 and CDR2: MNHNS, SASEGT. The CDR3 is 16 amino acids. This CDR3 reads CASMLTFGGLADTQYF. As DNA, the CDR3 is TGTGCCAGCATGCTAACATTTGGGGGCTTGGCAGATACGCAGTATTTT.

Ten or more counts support this clone. This rearrangement joins TRBV28 to TRBJ2-3; 8 nucleotides line up with TRBD1. With 5 bases clipped from V and 3 bases from J, the junction kept 7 bases outside the gene matches. The germline gives CDR1 MDHEN, CDR2 SYDVKM. The CDR3 runs 15 residues. The CDR3 loop is CASSAPNRGTDTQYF. CDR3 DNA sequence: TGTGCCAGCAGTGCCCCTAACAGGGGGACAGATACGCAGTATTTT.

This clone was observed at least ten times. The chain has TRBV20-1 and TRBJ2-1, with TRBD2 matching over 8 bases. Germline V gene data show CDR1 as DFQATT and CDR2 as SNEGSKA (reference sequence). This CDR3 spans 17 amino acids. This CDR3 is CSGTGTRGNIVNNEQFF. The CDR3 nucleotides are TGCAGCGGTACGGGGACTAGAGGGAACATTGTAAACAATGAGCAGTTCTTC.

This clone was found a few times. V usage is TRBV6-1 and J usage is TRBJ2-3; 7 bases agree with TRBD1. The CDR3 is made up of 17 amino acids. The V and J ends lost 4 bases and 1 base, in that order; junction bases with no gene match: 11. Germline CDR1 reads MNHNS; CDR2 reads SASEGT. The CDR3 loop reads CASSVRQGVGRTDTQYF. In nucleotides, the CDR3 is TGTGCCAGCAGTGTGAGACAGGGAGTTGGTCGCACAGATACGCAGTATTTT.

The chain joins TRBV5-1 to TRBJ2-2, with TRBD1 matching 7 bases. From germline, CDR1 is SGHRS and CDR2 YFSETQ. V gave up 5 bases and J gave up 3 bases; unmatched junction bases: 4. The CDR3 runs to 14 residues. CDR3 bases: TGCGCCAGCAGGGGGGACAGCTACACCGGGGAGCTGTTTTTT. Residues: CASRGDSYTGELFF.

The gene calls are TRBV20-1 and TRBJ2-5; 8 bases agree with TRBD2. The CDR3 runs to 15 residues. The junction had 10 bases not matched to a gene; V was cut back by 2 bases and J by 5 bases. The V gene's germline CDR1 is DFQATT and CDR2 SNEGSKA (reference sequence). The CDR3 DNA follows: TGCAGTGCTAGATATTTATCGGGGGGGTTTGAGACCCAGTACTTC. It yields the protein CSARYLSGGFETQYF.

To note about this clone: A much larger clonotype is one base distant, so this may be a read error. This chain links TRBV19 with TRBJ2-5; no definite D call. The V end was cut by 0 bases, the J end by 6 bases, with 2 bases between. CDR3 length equals 11 residues. The germline CDR1 and CDR2 sequences are LNHDA and SQIVND (reference sequence). CDR3 DNA sequence: TGTGCCAGTAGTATAGAGCAGACCCAGTACTTC. It yields the protein CASSIEQTQYF. Looking up the rest from reference TRBV19 and TRBJ2-5 gives the full variable domain: DGGITQSPKYLFRKEGQNVTLSCEQNLNHDAMYWYRQDPGQGLRLIYYSQIVNDFQKGDIAEGYSVSREKKESFPLTVTSAQKNPTAFYLCASSIEQTQYFGPGTRLLVL.